This T cell receptor beta chain emerged from a study of CD8 T cells in ankylosing spondylitis. The CDR3 extends over 15 amino acids. The V and J ends lost 0 bases and 4 bases respectively, with 11 bases between them. The germline CDR1 and CDR2 sequences are LGHNA and YNFKEQ. Findings and limits, study-wide: Reportedly, matched ankylosing spondylitis synovial fluid was significantly enriched for disease-linked clones. Apparently characteristic of ankylosing spondylitis blood was a TCR beta motif (eight highly homologous variants).

Ten or more counts support this clonotype. Its specificity is unknown. Quantitative barcoded 5'-RACE was used to prepare TCR beta libraries. TCRdb used MiXCR to reprocess the 5' RACE reads, holding one entry per CDR3 protein. This table holds around 490,000 distinct CDR3 sequences, about 5% found once. The source of this sequence is a male donor with ankylosing spondylitis. The sequencing sample was made of blood, either unsorted or a sorted T cell fraction (not recorded which). The chain links TRBV4-2 to TRBJ2-3; D is ambiguous. The CDR3 DNA sequence: TGTGCCAGCAGCCAAGATAGGATTCTTTCAGATACGCAGTATTTT. This encodes CASSQDRILSDTQYF.